The clone carrying this TCR beta chain was picked up many times. The antigen remains unidentified. This specimen comes from a study of T cells in Graves' hyperthyroidism and ophthalmopathy. Amplification of TCR beta CDR3 regions was performed using RNA transcripts as template. HTBI primers were used for first-round RT-PCR of the TCR CDR3. MiXCR, run by TCRdb on the multiplex PCR reads, gives a single entry per CDR3 protein. The sample has roughly 180,000 distinct CDR3 sequences, about 9.4% seen once; the top ten hold approximately 20%. The study based diagnoses on clinical symptoms, serum thyroxine and TRAb, thyroid ultrasound and orbital computed tomography. The PBMCs were sourced from fresh peripheral blood (around 9.3 ml). Points from the study as a whole: Within blood appeared most thyroid clonotypes that had expanded above 0.001.

This CDR3 is built from 14 residues. V was trimmed by 4 bases and J by 6 bases, leaving 13 bases between them. The germline CDR1 and CDR2 sequences are SGHTA and FQGNSA. This sequence joins TRBV7-2 and TRBJ1-5; a weak D match, TRBD1 (5 bases). Source material: blood. The sequence derives from a young woman with Graves' hyperthyroidism that later progressed to Graves' ophthalmopathy. The CDR3 DNA reads TGTGCCAGCAGCTATACTCAGGGTAGTCAGCCCCAGCATTTT. This translates into CASSYTQGSQPQHF.